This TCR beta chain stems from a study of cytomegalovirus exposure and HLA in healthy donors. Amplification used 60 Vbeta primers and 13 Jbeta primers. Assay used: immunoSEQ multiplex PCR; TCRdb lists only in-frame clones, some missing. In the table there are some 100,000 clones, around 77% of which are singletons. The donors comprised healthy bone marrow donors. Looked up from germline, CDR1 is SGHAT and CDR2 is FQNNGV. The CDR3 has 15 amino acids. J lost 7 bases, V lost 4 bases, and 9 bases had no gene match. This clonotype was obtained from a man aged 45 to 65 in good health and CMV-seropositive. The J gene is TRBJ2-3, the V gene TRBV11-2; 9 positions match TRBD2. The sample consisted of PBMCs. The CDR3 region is CASSSLAGNPHTQYF. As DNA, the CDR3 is TGTGCCAGCAGCTCTCTAGCGGGAAACCCACATACGCAGTATTTT.